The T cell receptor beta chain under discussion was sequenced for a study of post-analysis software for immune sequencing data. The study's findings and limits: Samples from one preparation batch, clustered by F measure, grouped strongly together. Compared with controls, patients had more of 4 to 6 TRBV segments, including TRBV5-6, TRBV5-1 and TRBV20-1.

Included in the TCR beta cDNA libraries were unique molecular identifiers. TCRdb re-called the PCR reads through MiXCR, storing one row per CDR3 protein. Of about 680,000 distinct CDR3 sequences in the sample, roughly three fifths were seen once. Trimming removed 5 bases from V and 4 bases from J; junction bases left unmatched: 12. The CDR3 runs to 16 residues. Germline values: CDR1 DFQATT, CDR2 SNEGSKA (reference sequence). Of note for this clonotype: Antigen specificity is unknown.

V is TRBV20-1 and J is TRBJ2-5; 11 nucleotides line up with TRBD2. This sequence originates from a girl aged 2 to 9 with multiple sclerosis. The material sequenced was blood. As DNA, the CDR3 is TGCAGTGCTTCCCGCCTTGTAGCGGGGGGGCTAGAGACCCAGTACTTC. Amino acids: CSASRLVAGGLETQYF.